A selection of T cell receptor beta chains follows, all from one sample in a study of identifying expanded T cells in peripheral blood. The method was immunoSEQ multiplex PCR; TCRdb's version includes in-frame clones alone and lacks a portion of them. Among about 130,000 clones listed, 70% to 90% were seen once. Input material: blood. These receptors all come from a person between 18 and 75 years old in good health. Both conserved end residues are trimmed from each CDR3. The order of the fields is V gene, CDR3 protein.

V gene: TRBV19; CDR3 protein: ASSIDGPAGTYNEQF
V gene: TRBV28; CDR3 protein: ASSSLGREGTEAF
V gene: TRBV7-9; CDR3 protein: ASTHSPGSGQETQY
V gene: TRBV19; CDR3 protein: ASKQDASENIQY
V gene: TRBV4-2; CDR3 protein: ASSQGRSEAF
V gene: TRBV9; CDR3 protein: ASSPGQSSYEQY
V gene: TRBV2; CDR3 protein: ASGIPGHGDTQY
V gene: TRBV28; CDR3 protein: ASSGMSRGRLYEQY
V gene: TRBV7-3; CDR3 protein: ASSNGRADTQY
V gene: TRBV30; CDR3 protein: AWSADRGYDYGYT
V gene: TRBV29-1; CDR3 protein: SVLDRERNTIY
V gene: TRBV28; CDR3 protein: ASSDTRYEQY
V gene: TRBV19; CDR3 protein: ASSMEQGARYEQY
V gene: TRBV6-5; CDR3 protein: ASSYSRGETGELF
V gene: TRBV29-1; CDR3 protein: SVDVTGVNEQY
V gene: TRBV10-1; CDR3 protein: ASPVGDSSSYNEQF
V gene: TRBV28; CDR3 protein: ASSLPLLGADTQY
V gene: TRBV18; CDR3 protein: ASSAPDRGYEQY
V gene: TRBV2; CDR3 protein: ASRQISTNEKLF
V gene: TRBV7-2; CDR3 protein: ASSQRWGFDQPQH
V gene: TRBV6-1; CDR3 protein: ASSAGTGYGYT
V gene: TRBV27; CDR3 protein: ASSRVGQPQH
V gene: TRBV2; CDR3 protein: ASSTDREPF
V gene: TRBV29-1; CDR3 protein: SVDLRGGDTQY
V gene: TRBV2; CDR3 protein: ASSEGQLNYGYT
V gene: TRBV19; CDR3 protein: ASSIRQGSYNSPLH
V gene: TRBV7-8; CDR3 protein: ASSQRTGIQETQY
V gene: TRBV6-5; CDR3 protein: ASSYSPRGYEQY
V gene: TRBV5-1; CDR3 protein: ASSLALAGAVEQF
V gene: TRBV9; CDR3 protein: ASSAVDRVSTEAF
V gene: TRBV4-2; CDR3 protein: ASSQEGSPLH
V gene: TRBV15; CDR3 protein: ATSRDPSGETQY
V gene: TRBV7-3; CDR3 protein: ASSLSGTSGKRDTQY
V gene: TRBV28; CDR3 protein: ASSPDRGHEQF
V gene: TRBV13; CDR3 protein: ASTGVPSYEQY
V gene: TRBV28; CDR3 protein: ASSSFVAQNEQF
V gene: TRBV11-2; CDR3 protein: ASSEAGTGIYEQY
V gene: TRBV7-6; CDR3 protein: ASSRGRQETQY
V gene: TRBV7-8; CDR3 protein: ASSGGGAYT
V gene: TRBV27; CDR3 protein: ASRGVETDTQY
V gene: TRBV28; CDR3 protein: ASSLNYGYT
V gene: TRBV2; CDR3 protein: ASSVGVETQY
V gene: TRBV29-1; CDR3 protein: SANRDDGSEQY
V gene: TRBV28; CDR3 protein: ASSQSGGGDIQY
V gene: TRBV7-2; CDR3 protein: ASSLAGPDYSNQPQH
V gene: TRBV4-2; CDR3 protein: ASSQEQGAKTEAF
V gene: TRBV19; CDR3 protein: ASRPSAGSGYT
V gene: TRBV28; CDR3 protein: ASSLLDDRRRGQPQH
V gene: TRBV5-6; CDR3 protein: ASRLIGQAYTDTQY